This T cell receptor beta chain was found in a study of blood T cell repertoires in COVID-19. This table comes from immunoSEQ multiplex PCR, and its TCRdb copy is limited to in-frame clones, with some not included. The sample records around 210,000 clones, around nine tenths being singletons. This CDR3 has 14 amino acids. From germline, CDR1 is ENHRY and CDR2 SYGVKD. Unmatched junction bases numbered 4, after V lost 5 bases and J lost 5 bases. The sample comprised peripheral blood. The genes are TRBV10-3 and TRBJ2-7, with 12 bases lining up with TRBD1. The source of this sequence is a middle-aged man with COVID-19, enrolled during active disease. The DNA for the CDR3 is TGTGCCATCAGTCCGGGACAGGGGGCCCACGAGCAGTACTTC. Protein sequence: CAISPGQGAHEQYF.